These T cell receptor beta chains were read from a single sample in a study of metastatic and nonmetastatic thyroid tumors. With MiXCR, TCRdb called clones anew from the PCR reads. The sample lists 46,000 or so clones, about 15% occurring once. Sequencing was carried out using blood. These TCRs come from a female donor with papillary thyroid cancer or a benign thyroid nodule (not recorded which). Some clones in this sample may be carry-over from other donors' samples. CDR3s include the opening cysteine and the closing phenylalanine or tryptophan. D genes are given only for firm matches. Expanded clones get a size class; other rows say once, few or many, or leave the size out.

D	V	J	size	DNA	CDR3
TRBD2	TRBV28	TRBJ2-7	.	TGTGCCAGCAGTTTAGAATGGCTAGCGGGAGGCGAGCAGTACTTC	CASSLEWLAGGEQYF
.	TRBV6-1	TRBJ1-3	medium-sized	TGTGCCAGCTTTGAGGGGGGGAGAAGCACCATATATTTT	CASFEGGRSTIYF
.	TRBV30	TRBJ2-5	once	TGCGCCTGGAGTATCGTGGGGGCGGGGGCCCAAGAGACCCAGTACTTC	CAWSIVGAGAQETQYF
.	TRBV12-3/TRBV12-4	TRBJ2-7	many	TGTGCCAGCAGTTTAGGCCCACCTACGGAGCAGTACTTC	CASSLGPPTEQYF
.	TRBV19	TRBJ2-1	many	TGTGCCAGTAGCCGAACAGGGCTCAATGAGCAGTTCTTC	CASSRTGLNEQFF
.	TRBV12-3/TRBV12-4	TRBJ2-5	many	TGTGCCAGCGGCCTGACCAGATGGGAGACCCAGTACTTC	CASGLTRWETQYF
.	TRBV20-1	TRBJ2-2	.	TGCAGTGCTTGCCGGGACTCTTTAGTTGGATCGTCCGGGGAGCTGTTTTTT	CSACRDSLVGSSGELFF
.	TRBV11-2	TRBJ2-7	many	TGTGCCAGCAGCTTTGGGACATCTTACTACGAGCAGTACTTC	CASSFGTSYYEQYF
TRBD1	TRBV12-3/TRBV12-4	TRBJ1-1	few	TGTGCCAGCAGTCTCAGGGGGGTTGGCACTGAAGCTTTCTTT	CASSLRGVGTEAFF
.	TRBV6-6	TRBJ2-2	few	TGTGCCAGCAGTTACTCGAACACCGGGGAGCTGTTTTTT	CASSYSNTGELFF